The clone carrying this T cell receptor beta chain has a handful of counts. What it binds is not known. Germline assignment: CDR1 SGHAT and CDR2 FQNNGV. The CDR3 has 12 residues. Trimming left V 6 bases short and J 3 bases short, with 7 bases between. Reverse transcription of extracted RNA yielded cDNA, which provided the sequencing template. Repertoires were generated with immunoSEQ multiplex PCR, while TCRdb's copy carries only in-frame clones and drops some. The sample lists 150,000 or so clones; 50% to 60% were seen once. This entry is derived from a study of CD8+ T cells in alopecia areata. Study-wide points: Sequencing of scalp samples also includes resident alphabeta T cells from normal skin. The study found higher clonality in lesional than normal scalp, especially in alopecia totalis/universalis.

Sorting from PBMCs produced CD4+ and CD8+ T cells. The receptor was derived from a human donor in good health. The sequenced sample was CD4+ T cells sorted from blood. The rearrangement uses TRBV11-2 and TRBJ2-3; no firm D call. The DNA of the CDR3 is TGTGCCAGCAGACAAAAGACAGATACGCAGTATTTT. Translation: CASRQKTDTQYF.